This entry lists 21 T cell receptor beta chains sequenced from one sample in a study of T cell responses to AZD1222 COVID-19 vaccine. The table came from immunoSEQ multiplex PCR; TCRdb's copy has only in-frame clones and leaves some out. The sample lists some 110,000 clones, around 89% seen once, with about 7.4% in the top ten. The specimen comprised peripheral blood, sampled 28 days after the second AZD1222 dose. The receptors were gathered from an adult who received the AZD1222 COVID-19 vaccine.

The rearrangement uses TRBV2 and TRBJ2-1; D might be TRBD1 (5 bases). CDR1 is SNHLY, CDR2 FYNNEI, per germline. Trimming removed 3 bases from V and 5 bases from J, with 20 bases in between. The CDR3 extends over 17 amino acids. In DNA form, the CDR3 reads TGTGCCAGCAGTGATTCTCTAAGGGGCGCCCCCAACAATGAGCAGTTCTTC. Translating it yields CASSDSLRGAPNNEQFF.

This chain uses TRBV7-2 with TRBJ2-3; TRBD2 matches 12 bases. The CDR3 has 16 residues. Looked up from germline, CDR1 is SGHTA and CDR2 is FQGNSA. V was pared by 5 bases and J by 4 bases, with 7 bases of the junction left unmatched. CDR3 nucleotide sequence: TGTGCCAGCAGCCCTCGGACTAGCGGGATGGCAGATACGCAGTATTTT. Protein sequence: CASSPRTSGMADTQYF.

The J gene is TRBJ2-3, the V gene TRBV10-3, with a weak D call TRBD2 (5 bases). Germline V gene sequence: CDR1 ENHRY, CDR2 SYGVKD. Trimming pared 10 bases from V and 2 bases from J, leaving 16 bases between. The CDR3 length is 14 residues. Written as DNA, the CDR3 is TGTGCCACCGCGGCGGGCGGACCCACAGATACGCAGTATTTT. This codes for CATAAGGPTDTQYF.

The chain carries TRBV18 and TRBJ2-7; D uncertain. Trimming left V 3 bases short and J 3 bases short, with 6 bases between. The CDR3 length is 12 residues. Germline V gives CDR1 KGHSH, CDR2 LQKENI. Here the CDR3 reads CASSPTGYEQYF. The CDR3 DNA is TGTGCCAGCTCACCGACGGGCTACGAGCAGTACTTC. The full variable domain, in which reference TRBV18 and TRBJ2-7 provide the parts outside the CDR3, is NAGVMQNPRHLVRRRGQEARLRCSPMKGHSHVYWYRQLPEEGLKFMVYLQKENIIDESGMPKERFSAEFPKEGPSILRIQQVVRGDSAAYFCASSPTGYEQYFGPGTRLTVT.

In the case of this clone: The sample carries other DNA sequences with the same CDR3. This rearrangement joins TRBV11-2 to TRBJ2-7; D uncertain. With 5 bases removed from V and 0 bases from J, the gap between germline ends came to 11 bases. Germline CDR1 SGHAT, CDR2 FQNNGV. The CDR3 extends over 14 amino acids. CDR3 loop: CASSLGFSSYEQYF. In DNA form, the CDR3 reads TGTGCCAGCAGCCTGGGGTTTAGCTCCTACGAGCAGTACTTC. The full variable domain, with the rest looked up from reference TRBV11-2 and TRBJ2-7, is EAGVAQSPRYKIIEKRQSVAFWCNPISGHATLYWYQQILGQGPKLLIQFQNNGVVDDSQLPKDRFSAERLKGVDSTLKIQPAKLEDSAVYLCASSLGFSSYEQYFGPGTRLTVT.

This chain connects TRBV30 to TRBJ1-5; possibly TRBD1 for D (5 bases). Per the germline V gene, CDR1 is GTSNPN and CDR2 is SVGIG (reference sequence). CDR3 length: 15 residues. The V gene lost 0 bases and the J gene lost 7 bases, with 16 bases spanning the gap. CDR3 sequence: CAWSVRGGARQPQHF. The CDR3 DNA follows: TGTGCCTGGAGTGTACGGGGAGGGGCCCGACAGCCCCAGCATTTT.

This chain links TRBV5-1 with TRBJ1-1; D is ambiguous. CDR1 SGHRS and CDR2 YFSETQ come from the germline V gene. The CDR3 spans 15 residues. The V end lost 0 bases, the J end lost 0 bases, and 9 bases lay between the germline ends. CDR3 DNA: TGCGCCAGCAGCTTGGGAAGCAGCGTGAACACTGAAGCTTTCTTT. Its protein product is CASSLGSSVNTEAFF.

The chain has TRBV4-2 and TRBJ2-3, with D tentatively TRBD2 (5 bases). The CDR3 consists of 15 residues. Per germline, CDR1 LGHNA and CDR2 YNFKEQ. V was shortened by 7 bases and J by 0 bases, with 14 bases between the two germline ends. The CDR3 loop reads CASKEADTSTDTQYF. CDR3 DNA sequence: TGTGCCAGCAAAGAAGCGGATACTAGCACAGATACGCAGTATTTT.

The rearrangement joins TRBV11-2 to TRBJ1-2; no clear D gene. This CDR3 is 13 amino acids long. V lost 4 bases and J 8 bases, leaving 14 bases between the germline ends. Per germline, CDR1 SGHAT and CDR2 FQNNGV. CDR3 DNA: TGTGCCAGCAGCTCCCTGTCGAGGGCGGGCTACACCTTC. Amino acids: CASSSLSRAGYTF. Filled out from reference TRBV11-2 and TRBJ1-2, the complete variable domain reads EAGVAQSPRYKIIEKRQSVAFWCNPISGHATLYWYQQILGQGPKLLIQFQNNGVVDDSQLPKDRFSAERLKGVDSTLKIQPAKLEDSAVYLCASSSLSRAGYTFGSGTRLTVV.

V usage is TRBV6-2 or TRBV6-3 and J usage is TRBJ1-6, with 9 bases aligning to TRBD1. V dropped 0 bases and J dropped 0; count of bases not matched to a gene: 9. Germline V lookup: CDR1 MNHEY, CDR2 SVGEGT. This CDR3 contains 20 residues. CDR3 protein: CASSYSLGTGMDSYNSPLHF. CDR3 coding DNA: TGTGCCAGCAGTTACTCCCTGGGGACAGGGATGGACTCCTATAATTCACCCCTCCACTTT.

The genes are TRBV12-5 and TRBJ1-2, with 7 positions matching TRBD1. The V and J ends lost 5 bases and 3 bases, in that order; junction bases with no gene match: 9. The CDR3 runs 15 residues. From germline, CDR1 is LGHNT and CDR2 FRNRAP. The CDR3 region has the DNA TGTGCTAGTGGTCAACCCACAGGGGCCCACTATGGCTACACCTTC. Amino acids: CASGQPTGAHYGYTF.

The rearrangement joins TRBV6-6 to TRBJ2-1; D tentatively fits TRBD1 or TRBD2 (6 bases each). V lost 8 bases to trimming and J lost 10 bases, with 12 bases between them. The V gene's germline CDR1 is MNHNY and CDR2 SVGAGI (reference sequence). The CDR3 extends over 11 amino acids. The CDR3 nucleotides are TGTGCCAGCTTTAGGGGGGTCGAGCAGTTCTTC. It codes for CASFRGVEQFF.

The CDR3 is CASSVGRSGITDEQYF. CDR3 coding DNA: TGTGCCAGCAGCGTAGGACGAAGCGGGATTACCGACGAGCAGTACTTC. V usage is TRBV9 and J usage is TRBJ2-7; 7 bases are shared with TRBD2. CDR1 SGDLS and CDR2 YYNGEE come from the germline V gene. J was trimmed by 5 bases and V by 0 bases; bases with no gene match: 11. This CDR3 has 16 amino acids.

The rearrangement links TRBV24-1 to TRBJ2-7; D might be TRBD2 (6 bases). V lost 3 bases to trimming and J lost 4 bases, with 30 bases between them. CDR3 length: 20 amino acids. The germline gives CDR1 KGHDR, CDR2 SFDVKD. CDR3 DNA: TGTGCCACCAGTGATGTTGCATCGGGGGTTAAGGTCCTATTTGATTACGAGCAGTACTTC. As protein: CATSDVASGVKVLFDYEQYF.

V and J are TRBV19 and TRBJ1-5; D not certain. The CDR3 consists of 14 residues. Germline assignment: CDR1 LNHDA and CDR2 SQIVND (reference sequence). V lost 7 bases and J lost 3, with 13 bases in between. CDR3 DNA sequence: TGTGCCAGTAACGGCCAGAGCTCCAATCAGCCCCAGCATTTT. Translation gives CASNGQSSNQPQHF.

The CDR3, as DNA: TGTGCCACCAGCAGAGTGTCGAACACTGAAGCTTTCTTT. As protein: CATSRVSNTEAFF. The V and J genes are TRBV15 and TRBJ1-1; D ambiguous. Deletions cut 1 base from V and 1 base from J, with 4 bases between. The CDR3 consists of 13 residues. Germline-derived CDR1 and CDR2 are LNHNV and YYDKDF (reference sequence).

This chain uses TRBV6-5 with TRBJ2-7; D perhaps matches TRBD1 (5 bases). V was cut by 8 bases and J by 0 bases, with 11 bases left in between. CDR1 and CDR2 from the germline V gene are MNHEY and SVGAGI. The CDR3 runs to 13 residues. CDR3 in DNA: TGTGCCAGCGGTATAGGGGCCTCCTACGAGCAGTACTTC. Residues: CASGIGASYEQYF.

This clone was found a few times. The CDR3 protein is CATSDPTERTMEQYF. In DNA form, the CDR3 reads TGTGCCACCAGTGATCCGACCGAACGTACGATGGAGCAGTACTTC. The J gene is TRBJ2-7, the V gene TRBV24-1; no clear D gene. The V end was cut by 3 bases, the J end by 7 bases, with 18 bases between. Germline CDR1 is KGHDR and CDR2 is SFDVKD. The CDR3 length is 15 residues.

In its sample, this clone was seen once. This chain joins TRBV3-1 (or the pseudogene TRBV3-2) and TRBJ1-4, with 8 bases lining up with TRBD1. J gave up 5 bases and V 2 bases, and 7 bases lay outside the gene matches. Germline values: CDR1 LGHDT, CDR2 YNNKEL (reference sequence). The CDR3 runs to 16 residues. The CDR3 bases are TGTGCCAGCAGCCAACGAGGACAGGGTAGGAATGAAAAACTGTTTTTT. Its protein is CASSQRGQGRNEKLFF.

V is TRBV19 and J is TRBJ1-2; weak D call: TRBD1 (6 bases). The V and J ends lost 5 bases and 2 bases respectively, with 15 bases between them. CDR1 is LNHDA, CDR2 SQIVND, per germline (reference sequence). The CDR3 has 15 residues. The CDR3 reads CASSAGQLKNYGYTF. Written as DNA, the CDR3 is TGTGCCAGTAGTGCCGGACAGCTAAAAAACTATGGCTACACCTTC.

The gene calls are TRBV7-9 and TRBJ2-7, with no clear D. Trimming left V 6 bases short and J 3 bases short, with 18 bases between. This CDR3 has 15 amino acids. The V gene's germline CDR1 is SEHNR and CDR2 FQNEAQ (reference sequence). DNA of the CDR3: TGTGCCAGCAGTGCCGGCTCGGCGATCCTCTACGAGCAGTACTTC. As protein: CASSAGSAILYEQYF.